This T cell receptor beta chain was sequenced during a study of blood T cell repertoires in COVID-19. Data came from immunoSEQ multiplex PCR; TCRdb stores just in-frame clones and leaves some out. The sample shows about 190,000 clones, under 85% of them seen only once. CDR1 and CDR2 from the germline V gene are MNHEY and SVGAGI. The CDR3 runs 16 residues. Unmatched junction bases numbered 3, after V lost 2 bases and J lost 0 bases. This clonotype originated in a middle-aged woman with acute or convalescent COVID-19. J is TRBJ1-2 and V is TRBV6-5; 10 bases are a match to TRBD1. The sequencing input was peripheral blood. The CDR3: CASSYLGQGANYGYTF. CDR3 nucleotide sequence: TGTGCCAGCAGTTACCTTGGACAGGGGGCTAACTATGGCTACACCTTC.